This T cell receptor (beta chain) was profiled in a study of identical twins. With 3 bases removed from V and 0 bases from J, the gap between germline ends came to 26 bases. This CDR3 is 20 amino acids long. From germline, CDR1 is LNHNV and CDR2 YYDKDF (reference sequence). TCRdb re-analysed the 5' RACE reads in MiXCR, keeping a single row per CDR3 protein. The table records about 550,000 distinct CDR3 sequences, approximately 20% of them present only once. About this clonotype: The antigen is unknown.

Findings and caveats of the study: The abundant beta clonotypes from cord blood had fewer insertions, and memory repertoires had none of this.

These data were also reused for a study on yellow fever vaccine responses in identical twins.

The receptor comes from a woman younger than 35 in good health. The sequenced sample consisted of CD4+ T cells sorted from blood. J is TRBJ1-1 and V is TRBV15; perhaps TRBD1 as D (5 bases). CDR3 in DNA: TGTGCCACCAGCAGTCTTCTTCCAGGGCGTAACCTTAATTTGAACACTGAAGCTTTCTTT. Translating it yields CATSSLLPGRNLNLNTEAFF. The full variable domain, completed using reference TRBV15 and TRBJ1-1, is DAMVIQNPRYQVTQFGKPVTLSCSQTLNHNVMYWYQQKSSQAPKLLFHYYDKDFNNEADTPDNFQSRRPNTSFCFLDIRSPGLGDTAMYLCATSSLLPGRNLNLNTEAFFGQGTRLTVV.